This is a list of T cell receptor beta chains from one sample in a study of T cells in narcolepsy. The assay was immunoSEQ multiplex PCR, and TCRdb's table has in-frame clones only and misses some. The sample lists approximately 30,000 clones; approximately 89% were seen once. Sequencing was done on a sample of CD45RA- memory CD4+ T cells from PBMCs. All receptors derive from a human donor with narcolepsy. Both conserved end residues are part of each CDR3. The order of the fields is CDR3 protein, CDR3 DNA, D gene, J gene, clone size, V gene. D genes are given only for firm matches. For some rows the clone size is stated as once, few or many, or as a class when expanded; others skip it.

CASSPGAYTSNYGYTF,TGTGCCAGCTCACCAGGGGCATACACCTCTAACTATGGCTACACCTTC,-,TRBJ1-2,few,TRBV18
CASGLVGGSYEQYF,TGTGCTAGTGGTTTGGTCGGGGGAAGCTACGAGCAGTACTTC,-,TRBJ2-7,-,TRBV12-5
CASRDPGQGKSGELFF,TGTGCCAGCAGGGATCCGGGACAGGGGAAATCCGGGGAGCTGTTTTTT,TRBD1,TRBJ2-2,once,TRBV28
CASSVTSGGASSFRETQYF,TGTGCCAGCAGCGTAACGTCCGGGGGGGCTTCGTCGTTCCGAGAGACCCAGTACTTC,TRBD2,TRBJ2-5,-,TRBV9
CASSLVSSYEQYF,TGTGCCAGCTCACTGGTCAGCTCCTACGAGCAGTACTTC,-,TRBJ2-7,-,TRBV18
CATGEGNSPLHF,TGTGCCACCGGGGAAGGGAATTCACCCCTCCACTTT,-,TRBJ1-6,-,TRBV6-6
CASSLVAGQWANYGYTF,TGTGCCAGCAGCTTGGTCGCGGGGCAATGGGCTAACTATGGCTACACCTTC,-,TRBJ1-2,-,TRBV5-5
CASSVQDRATGELFF,TGTGCCAGCAGTGTTCAGGACAGGGCTACCGGGGAGCTGTTTTTT,TRBD1,TRBJ2-2,-,TRBV6-1
CASSAGLMGDTQYF,TGTGCCAGCAGCGCGGGACTCATGGGAGATACGCAGTATTTT,-,TRBJ2-3,-,TRBV7-6
CASREQGAPGGYTF,TGTGCCAGCAGGGAACAGGGGGCGCCGGGAGGCTACACCTTC,TRBD1,TRBJ1-2,-,TRBV6-1
CASSGQLLNQPQHF,TGTGCCAGCAGTGGACAGTTGCTAAATCAGCCCCAGCATTTT,-,TRBJ1-5,-,TRBV6-1
CASSQGRGPSSKQYF,TGTGCCAGCAGCCAAGGGCGGGGACCCTCTTCAAAGCAGTACTTC,-,TRBJ2-7,-,TRBV14
CASSSALTGAIEAFF,TGTGCCAGCAGCTCTGCTTTGACAGGGGCCATTGAAGCTTTCTTT,TRBD1,TRBJ1-1,few,TRBV14
CASSELRVTTDTQYF,TGTGCCAGCAGTGAACTCAGGGTTACCACAGATACGCAGTATTTT,-,TRBJ2-3,-,TRBV2
CASSLRGEKLFF,TGTGCCAGCAGCTTAAGGGGCGAAAAACTGTTTTTT,-,TRBJ1-4,few,TRBV11-2
CASSLTGDSYNEQFF,TGTGCCAGCAGCCTCACGGGGGACTCCTACAATGAGCAGTTCTTC,-,TRBJ2-1,few,TRBV5-4
CAISESTDQPQHF,TGTGCCATCAGTGAGTCAACAGATCAGCCCCAGCATTTT,-,TRBJ1-5,-,TRBV10-3
CASSSRWQGRNSPLHF,TGTGCCAGCAGCTCCCGGTGGCAGGGCCGTAATTCACCCCTCCACTTT,-,TRBJ1-6,-,TRBV7-8
CASSPGAGPLHF,TGTGCCAGCAGCCCCGGGGCAGGGCCCCTCCACTTT,-,TRBJ1-6,-,TRBV5-6
CASSESGGYGYTF,TGTGCCAGCAGTGAATCTGGGGGGTATGGCTACACCTTC,-,TRBJ1-2,-,TRBV25-1
CASSAQRGNGYTF,TGTGCCAGCAGCGCACAGCGGGGGAATGGCTACACCTTC,-,TRBJ1-2,-,TRBV28
CASRLGQSSGNTIYF,TGTGCCAGCAGGTTGGGACAGAGCTCTGGAAACACCATATATTTT,TRBD1,TRBJ1-3,-,TRBV28
CGVQGERGYTF,TGTGGGGTACAGGGGGAGAGAGGCTACACCTTC,TRBD1,TRBJ1-2,once,TRBV6-5
CASSLMSYEQYF,TGTGCCAGCAGCTTGATGAGCTACGAGCAGTACTTC,-,TRBJ2-7,-,TRBV7-2
CASSPRTAGLNTEAFF,TGCGCCAGCAGCCCTCGGACCGCTGGTCTGAACACTGAAGCTTTCTTT,-,TRBJ1-1,-,TRBV5-1
CASSETPGGIGELFF,TGTGCCAGCAGTGAAACCCCGGGAGGGATCGGGGAGCTGTTTTTT,TRBD2,TRBJ2-2,-,TRBV6-1
CAGGTNQGETQYF,TGTGCCGGAGGAACAAACCAGGGGGAGACCCAGTACTTC,-,TRBJ2-5,once,TRBV6-6
CAINRGRSDQETQYF,TGTGCCATAAACAGGGGGCGTAGCGACCAAGAGACCCAGTACTTC,TRBD1,TRBJ2-5,-,TRBV10-3
CASSMNRVQETQYF,TGTGCCAGTAGTATGAACAGGGTACAAGAGACCCAGTACTTC,-,TRBJ2-5,-,TRBV19
CAISGGNTEAFF,TGTGCCATCAGTGGGGGGAACACTGAAGCTTTCTTT,-,TRBJ1-1,-,TRBV10-3
CASSESRGNEKLFF,TGTGCCAGCAGTGAAAGCAGGGGGAACGAAAAACTGTTTTTT,TRBD1,TRBJ1-4,once,TRBV6-1
CASSEIAGGIRELFF,TGTGCCAGCAGTGAAATAGCGGGGGGGATCCGGGAGCTGTTTTTT,TRBD2,TRBJ2-2,-,TRBV2
CAISESRTTGELFF,TGTGCCATCAGTGAGTCTCGGACCACCGGGGAGCTGTTTTTT,-,TRBJ2-2,once,TRBV10-3
CASSLDFVDTQYF,TGTGCCAGCAGCTTGGACTTCGTAGATACGCAGTATTTT,-,TRBJ2-3,-,TRBV5-4
CASSMGQAPYEQYF,TGTGCCAGTAGTATGGGACAGGCTCCCTACGAGCAGTACTTC,TRBD1,TRBJ2-7,-,TRBV19
CASSASSGGPSYEQYF,TGTGCCAGTAGTGCCTCGAGCGGGGGGCCGTCCTACGAGCAGTACTTC,TRBD2,TRBJ2-7,once,TRBV19
CASSWGQGGNYGYTF,TGTGCCAGCAGCTGGGGGCAGGGCGGAAACTATGGCTACACCTTC,-,TRBJ1-2,-,TRBV5-4
CASSFGARGTQYF,TGTGCCAGCAGTTTTGGGGCCCGCGGGACCCAGTACTTC,-,TRBJ2-5,-,TRBV28
CASSLNPTDSYNEQFF,TGCGCCAGCAGCTTGAATCCCACTGACAGCTACAATGAGCAGTTCTTC,-,TRBJ2-1,-,TRBV5-1
CASRPGGFDTEAFF,TGTGCCAGCAGGCCTGGGGGGTTTGATACTGAAGCTTTCTTT,-,TRBJ1-1,-,TRBV6-5
CASSKVRLPPNYGYTF,TGTGCCAGCAGCAAAGTTCGTCTACCTCCTAACTATGGCTACACCTTC,-,TRBJ1-2,-,TRBV21-1
CAISESLGAGYNEQFF,TGTGCCATCAGTGAGAGCCTCGGGGCCGGGTACAATGAGCAGTTCTTC,-,TRBJ2-1,-,TRBV10-3
CASSFGTGGNTEAFF,TGTGCCAGCAGCTTCGGGACAGGGGGGAACACTGAAGCTTTCTTT,TRBD1,TRBJ1-1,once,TRBV7-9
CASSDSITSLLYF,TGTGCCAGCAGTGACTCGATTACGAGCCTCCTATATTTT,-,TRBJ2-3,-,TRBV6-4
CASSKIGETQYF,TGCGCCAGCAGCAAGATCGGTGAGACCCAGTACTTC,-,TRBJ2-5,-,TRBV5-1
CASSSTGGEEKLFF,TGTGCCAGCTCGTCGACAGGGGGCGAGGAAAAACTGTTTTTT,TRBD1,TRBJ1-4,-,TRBV18
CASSSPSGYGYTF,TGTGCCAGCAGTTCCCCGTCTGGCTATGGCTACACCTTC,-,TRBJ1-2,-,TRBV27
CASRETQNTEAFF,TGTGCCAGCAGGGAGACACAGAACACTGAAGCTTTCTTT,-,TRBJ1-1,-,TRBV6-5
CASSPAGGHPNYGYTF,TGTGCCAGTAGTCCCGCGGGGGGGCACCCTAACTATGGCTACACCTTC,-,TRBJ1-2,once,TRBV19
CASSLDRGLYSPLHF,TGTGCCAGCAGCTTGGACAGGGGGCTATATTCACCCCTCCACTTT,TRBD1,TRBJ1-6,-,TRBV5-4
CASSSSPTGNTEAFF,TGTGCCAGTAGTAGTTCGCCTACTGGGAACACTGAAGCTTTCTTT,-,TRBJ1-1,-,TRBV19
CASSLVGGELFF,TGTGCCAGCAGCTTGGTTGGAGGGGAGCTGTTTTTT,-,TRBJ2-2,-,TRBV5-5
CASRQGGVFSPLHF,TGTGCCAGCCGACAGGGGGGGGTGTTTTCACCCCTCCACTTT,TRBD1,TRBJ1-6,-,TRBV27
CASSLSRDNEQFF,TGCGCCAGCAGCTTGTCAAGGGACAATGAGCAGTTCTTC,-,TRBJ2-1,-,TRBV5-1
CASNRDRGWSEQYF,TGTGCCAGCAACCGGGACAGGGGTTGGAGTGAGCAGTACTTC,TRBD1,TRBJ2-7,-,TRBV2